This is a list of T cell receptor beta chains from one sample in a study of blood T cell repertoires in COVID-19. Sequenced by immunoSEQ multiplex PCR; TCRdb stores in-frame clones only, minus some. The sample records about 78,000 clones, roughly 90% being singletons. Sequenced input: peripheral blood. These receptors all come from a man aged 70 or older with active or convalescent COVID-19. The CDR3 runs from the conserved cysteine through the conserved F or W. The order of the fields is J gene, clone size, D gene, V gene, CDR3 DNA, CDR3 protein. A D gene is named only where the DNA matches it firmly. Not all rows give a size; the values are once, few, many and, for expanded clones, a class.

>TRBJ2-2|few|.|TRBV9
TGTGCCAGCAGCGTAGGAGGAAGAACCGGGGAGCTGTTTTTT
CASSVGGRTGELFF
>TRBJ1-5|.|.|TRBV7-3
TGTGCCAGCAGCTTAGGTCGGAATCAGCCCCAGCATTTT
CASSLGRNQPQHF
>TRBJ1-2|.|TRBD1|TRBV5-1
TGCGCCAGCAGCTTGGAACCCCAGGGGGAGGTCTATGGCTACACCTTC
CASSLEPQGEVYGYTF
>TRBJ2-1|.|.|TRBV25-1
TGTGCCAGCAGTGGGTGGGAGGAGAGAAATGAGCAGTTCTTC
CASSGWEERNEQFF
>TRBJ1-1|once|.|TRBV20-1
TGCAGTGCTAGTCTGAACTTGAACACTGAAGCTTTCTTT
CSASLNLNTEAFF
>TRBJ1-2|.|.|TRBV3-1/TRBV3-2
TGTGCCAGCAGCCATGGCGGTGGCTACACCTTC
CASSHGGGYTF
>TRBJ2-5|.|TRBD1|TRBV19
TGTGCCAGCAGCAAGACAGGGTCTCGAGAGACCCAGTACTTC
CASSKTGSRETQYF
>TRBJ1-1|.|.|TRBV7-9
TGTGCCAGCAGCTTAGATCGGGGGGCTTATCAGGACACTGAAGCTTTCTTT
CASSLDRGAYQDTEAFF
>TRBJ1-2|.|TRBD1|TRBV5-5
TGTGCCAGCAGCCCCGGACAGGGGAGTTCCTATGGCTACACCTTC
CASSPGQGSSYGYTF
>TRBJ2-1|.|TRBD2|TRBV30
TGTGCCTGGAGGAGCGGGAGGGTACCCTACAATGAGCAGTTCTTC
CAWRSGRVPYNEQFF
>TRBJ1-4|few|.|TRBV4-1
TGCGCCAGCAGCCTTCATTCATCCAGGGGTGCAACTAATGAAAAACTGTTTTTT
CASSLHSSRGATNEKLFF
>TRBJ2-1|.|TRBD2|TRBV3-1/TRBV3-2
TGTGCCAGCAGCCAAGATAAGGTGGGAGGGGATGAGCAGTTCTTC
CASSQDKVGGDEQFF
>TRBJ2-2|.|TRBD2|TRBV7-3
TGTGCCAGCAGCGCAGGACTAGCGGCGAACACCGGGGAGCTGTTTTTT
CASSAGLAANTGELFF
>TRBJ1-5|.|.|TRBV6-5
TGTGCCAGCAGTTACGCGGGGGGAAGCAATCAGCCCCAGCATTTT
CASSYAGGSNQPQHF
>TRBJ2-1|.|TRBD2|TRBV11-3
TGTGCCAGCAGCCACGGGACTAGGTACAATGAGCAGTTCTTC
CASSHGTRYNEQFF
>TRBJ1-2|.|.|TRBV5-4
TGTGCCAGCAGCTTGGCTGGAGGCCGTGGCTACACCTTC
CASSLAGGRGYTF
>TRBJ2-5|.|.|TRBV19
TGTGCCAGTGCGGGAACCCAAGCGACCCAGTACTTC
CASAGTQATQYF
>TRBJ1-5|.|TRBD1|TRBV7-2
TGTGCCAGCAGCCTTCTCTCGACAGGGGGAGGTCAGCCCCAGCATTTT
CASSLLSTGGGQPQHF
>TRBJ2-3|.|.|TRBV5-6
TGTGCCAGCACTTTTTTACAGGGAGGGGATACGCAGTATTTT
CASTFLQGGDTQYF
>TRBJ2-7|.|TRBD1|TRBV7-3
TGTGCCAGCAGCTCACTAGGACAGGGGCCCCCTCTTAATTCCCTGATCGAGCAGTACTTC
CASSSLGQGPPLNSLIEQYF
>TRBJ1-6|.|TRBD1|TRBV2
TGTGCCAGCAGCAAAGTTCCCGGGACAGGGAGACGATCACCCCTCCACTTT
CASSKVPGTGRRSPLHF
>TRBJ2-3|.|TRBD1|TRBV7-2
TGTGCCAGCCGCCGGGGACAGGGTCCTATCACAGATACGCAGTATTTT
CASRRGQGPITDTQYF
>TRBJ2-2|few|.|TRBV11-2
TGTGCCAGCAGCTTAGGAGTGATGAACACCGGGGAGCTGTTTTTT
CASSLGVMNTGELFF
>TRBJ2-5|.|TRBD2|TRBV7-3
TGTGCCAGCAGCTTTGGGAGGGGAGGAGAGACCCAGTACTTC
CASSFGRGGETQYF
>TRBJ1-2|few|TRBD1|TRBV11-2
TGTGCCAGCACCCTAGGGACAGGGGGCTATGGCTACACCTTC
CASTLGTGGYGYTF
>TRBJ1-5|.|TRBD1|TRBV6-5
TGTGCCAGCAGCACAGGGGGCGTAAATCAGCCCCAGCATTTT
CASSTGGVNQPQHF
>TRBJ2-3|few|.|TRBV2
TGTGCCAGCAGGGAAACTAGCTCGCGCACAGATACGCAGTATTTT
CASRETSSRTDTQYF
>TRBJ1-1|.|.|TRBV6-5
TGTGCCAGCACTCCCGCCGGGAGAACTCCCACTGAAGCTTTCTTT
CASTPAGRTPTEAFF
>TRBJ1-3|once|.|TRBV19
TGTGCCAGTAGTATAGGCAGAAGCTCTGGAAACACCATATATTTT
CASSIGRSSGNTIYF
>TRBJ2-7|.|.|TRBV11-3
TGTGCCAGCAGCTCCTCCCCGAGTCGGGAGCAGTACTTC
CASSSSPSREQYF
>TRBJ2-3|.|.|TRBV29-1
TGCAGCGGGTCGGAGGGCACAGATACGCAGTATTTT
CSGSEGTDTQYF
>TRBJ1-1|few|.|TRBV6-6
TGTGCCAGCAGTGCAGCAGGGGAGGGTACTGAAGCTTTCTTT
CASSAAGEGTEAFF
>TRBJ1-5|.|TRBD1|TRBV12-3/TRBV12-4
TGTGCCAGCAGCCAGGGGGGTAATCAGCCCCAGCATTTT
CASSQGGNQPQHF